This T cell receptor (beta chain) was identified during a study of graft-versus-host responses after intestinal transplantation. Looking at the study overall: Recipients got multivisceral, liver-intestinal, or isolated intestinal transplants. General study results and limits: Early post-transplant HvG declines were associated with peak circulating GvH clone levels.

The repertoire was sequenced with immunoSEQ multiplex PCR; TCRdb's copy has only in-frame clones and lacks some. The profile shows around 100,000 clones, 80% to 95% of them singletons. V dropped 4 bases and J dropped 3; count of bases not matched to a gene: 9. Per germline, CDR1 MNHEY and CDR2 SMNVEV (reference sequence). The CDR3 has 16 residues. As regards this clone: Its antigen is undetermined.

Sequenced material: unstimulated CD8+ T cells sorted from spleen or lymph node cells, taken before intestinal transplant. This clonotype was sampled from a human donor who received an intestinal transplant. This sequence joins TRBV27 and TRBJ2-3; 8 bases line up with TRBD1. CDR3 coding DNA: TGTGCCAGCAGTTCCCTAGACAGGGGAGTAACAGATACGCAGTATTTT. Protein: CASSSLDRGVTDTQYF.